These T cell receptor beta chains were read from a single sample in a study of cytotoxic CD8 clonotypes in ibrutinib-treated CLL. Assay used: immunoSEQ multiplex PCR; TCRdb lists only in-frame clones, some missing. Of about 140,000 clones listed, 85% to 95% are singletons. The sample consisted of PBMCs, taken after 12 months of ibrutinib treatment. These receptor sequences come from a human donor with chronic lymphocytic leukemia. Both conserved end residues are part of each CDR3. A D gene is named only where the DNA matches it firmly. A row's size may be missing; if present it is once, few, many or a size class.

d_call: NA
v_call: TRBV2
clone_size: NA
j_call: TRBJ2-5
cdr3_nt: TGTGCCAGCACCCCTCTCCAGACCCAGTACTTC
cdr3_aa: CASTPLQTQYF

d_call: NA
v_call: TRBV7-9
clone_size: NA
j_call: TRBJ1-4
cdr3_nt: TGTGCCAGCAGCCCCACCCCCCATGAAAAACTGTTTTTT
cdr3_aa: CASSPTPHEKLFF

d_call: TRBD1
v_call: TRBV6-5
clone_size: NA
j_call: TRBJ2-3
cdr3_nt: TGTGCCAGCAGGCAGGGACAGGGGGCCACAGATACGCAGTATTTT
cdr3_aa: CASRQGQGATDTQYF

d_call: TRBD1
v_call: TRBV29-1
clone_size: NA
j_call: TRBJ1-5
cdr3_nt: TGCAGCGTAGGACAGGGTGATCATCAGCCCCAGCATTTT
cdr3_aa: CSVGQGDHQPQHF

d_call: NA
v_call: TRBV27
clone_size: NA
j_call: TRBJ2-7
cdr3_nt: TGTGCCAGCAGTCCTGTGGGGGCTTACGAGCAGTACTTC
cdr3_aa: CASSPVGAYEQYF

d_call: NA
v_call: TRBV28
clone_size: NA
j_call: TRBJ1-2
cdr3_nt: TGTGCCAGCACGTCATATGACGGCTACACCTTC
cdr3_aa: CASTSYDGYTF

d_call: TRBD1
v_call: TRBV2
clone_size: NA
j_call: TRBJ2-7
cdr3_nt: TGTGCCAGCAGTTTCGAGGACAGGTACTCCTACGAGCAGTACTTC
cdr3_aa: CASSFEDRYSYEQYF

d_call: NA
v_call: TRBV4-3
clone_size: NA
j_call: TRBJ2-5
cdr3_nt: TGCGCCAGCAGCCAAGATCGCGGGACCCAGTACTTC
cdr3_aa: CASSQDRGTQYF

d_call: TRBD2
v_call: TRBV9
clone_size: NA
j_call: TRBJ2-2
cdr3_nt: TGTGCCAGCAGCTTCGGGACTAGCGGGAGTTCCGGGGAGCTGTTTTTT
cdr3_aa: CASSFGTSGSSGELFF

d_call: NA
v_call: TRBV6-6
clone_size: NA
j_call: TRBJ2-6
cdr3_nt: TGTGCCAGCAGTTACCCCCAGCGCTCTGGGGCCAACGTCCTGACTTTC
cdr3_aa: CASSYPQRSGANVLTF

d_call: NA
v_call: TRBV9
clone_size: NA
j_call: TRBJ1-2
cdr3_nt: TGTGCCAGCAGAGGGCAGAACCACTATGGCTACACCTTC
cdr3_aa: CASRGQNHYGYTF

d_call: TRBD2
v_call: TRBV28
clone_size: once
j_call: TRBJ2-4
cdr3_nt: TGTGCCAGCAGTTCAGGTGGAACTAGCGTTGTCATTCAGTACTTC
cdr3_aa: CASSSGGTSVVIQYF

d_call: NA
v_call: TRBV19
clone_size: NA
j_call: TRBJ2-7
cdr3_nt: TGTGCCAGTAGAGGTGGGTCCGAGCAGTACTTC
cdr3_aa: CASRGGSEQYF

d_call: NA
v_call: TRBV19
clone_size: NA
j_call: TRBJ1-2
cdr3_nt: TGTGCCAGTAGTATAGTAGGCGGCGGTGGTCTCAATGGCTACACCTTC
cdr3_aa: CASSIVGGGGLNGYTF

d_call: TRBD1
v_call: TRBV13
clone_size: once
j_call: TRBJ1-1
cdr3_nt: TGTGCCAGCAGCCAGAGTGGGGACAGGGGGCCGAACACTGAAGCTTTCTTT
cdr3_aa: CASSQSGDRGPNTEAFF

d_call: TRBD1
v_call: TRBV7-2
clone_size: NA
j_call: TRBJ2-4
cdr3_nt: TGTGCCAGCAGCCAGCCGGACAGGGGGCTCAAAAACATTCAGTACTTC
cdr3_aa: CASSQPDRGLKNIQYF

d_call: NA
v_call: TRBV5-6
clone_size: NA
j_call: TRBJ2-7
cdr3_nt: TGTGCCAGCAGCTTGGGTCTAGCGAATTACGAGCAGTACTTC
cdr3_aa: CASSLGLANYEQYF

d_call: NA
v_call: TRBV20-1
clone_size: NA
j_call: TRBJ1-2
cdr3_nt: TGCAGTGCTAGAGATCTCGAAGGCTACACCTTC
cdr3_aa: CSARDLEGYTF

d_call: TRBD2
v_call: TRBV7-9
clone_size: NA
j_call: TRBJ2-7
cdr3_nt: TGTGCCAGCAGCTTAGCGCAGGGTATTTTGCGGGAGAAGTGGTACGAGCAGTACTTC
cdr3_aa: CASSLAQGILREKWYEQYF

d_call: NA
v_call: TRBV5-6
clone_size: NA
j_call: TRBJ1-1
cdr3_nt: TGTGCCAGCAGCTTGTATGTTCGGGGCCTGAACACTGAAGCTTTCTTT
cdr3_aa: CASSLYVRGLNTEAFF

d_call: NA
v_call: TRBV2
clone_size: NA
j_call: TRBJ2-7
cdr3_nt: TGTGCCAGCAGTGACAGGCGGGAAGGGATCGGGCAGTACTTC
cdr3_aa: CASSDRREGIGQYF

d_call: NA
v_call: TRBV28
clone_size: NA
j_call: TRBJ2-3
cdr3_nt: TGTGCCAGCAGTTTAATGCCGGCAGATACGCAGTATTTT
cdr3_aa: CASSLMPADTQYF

d_call: TRBD1
v_call: TRBV18
clone_size: once
j_call: TRBJ2-7
cdr3_nt: TGTGCCAGCTCGCCGGGGACAGGGCCAGACGAGCAGTACTTC
cdr3_aa: CASSPGTGPDEQYF

d_call: NA
v_call: TRBV28
clone_size: few
j_call: TRBJ2-7
cdr3_nt: TGTGCCAGCCTTTCGAGAGTAGCAGCCTCCTACGAGCAGTACTTC
cdr3_aa: CASLSRVAASYEQYF

d_call: NA
v_call: TRBV5-1
clone_size: NA
j_call: TRBJ1-1
cdr3_nt: TGCGCCAGCAGCCTACAGGGGAACACTGAAGCTTTCTTT
cdr3_aa: CASSLQGNTEAFF

d_call: NA
v_call: TRBV10-3
clone_size: NA
j_call: TRBJ2-1
cdr3_nt: TGTGCCATCAGTGTTCAGGATAACAATGAGCAGTTCTTC
cdr3_aa: CAISVQDNNEQFF

d_call: NA
v_call: TRBV4-2
clone_size: NA
j_call: TRBJ1-2
cdr3_nt: TGTGCCAGCAGTCAACCCGACTACTATGGCTACACCTTC
cdr3_aa: CASSQPDYYGYTF